Described below is a single T cell receptor (beta chain) sequence and its context. Its antigen is currently unknown. Looked up from germline, CDR1 is SGHNT and CDR2 is YYREEE (reference sequence). J lost 3 bases, V lost 3 bases, and 3 bases had no gene match. CDR3 length equals 14 residues. The source of the sample is a study of T cell responses to AZD1222 COVID-19 vaccine. Sequencing used immunoSEQ multiplex PCR; TCRdb keeps in-frame clones, though not all of them. In the table there are 150,000 to 200,000 clones, around 91% of which are singletons. General study results and limits: Repertoires were collected only later (after the peak T cell response had occurred). With dominance at 160-218 and 743-854, vaccine-associated CD4 TCRs spanned spike.

The sequence derives from an adult who received the AZD1222 COVID-19 vaccine. The chain links TRBV5-4 to TRBJ1-5; 7 bases are shared with TRBD1. The sequences come from peripheral blood, collected 28 days after the second AZD1222 dose. CDR3 in DNA: TGTGCCAGCAGCTCTGGGACAGACAATCAGCCCCAGCATTTT. Residues: CASSSGTDNQPQHF. The full variable domain, with the rest looked up from reference TRBV5-4 and TRBJ1-5, is ETGVTQSPTHLIKTRGQQVTLRCSSQSGHNTVSWYQQALGQGPQFIFQYYREEENGRGNFPPRFSGLQFPNYSSELNVNALELDDSALYLCASSSGTDNQPQHFGDGTRLSIL.